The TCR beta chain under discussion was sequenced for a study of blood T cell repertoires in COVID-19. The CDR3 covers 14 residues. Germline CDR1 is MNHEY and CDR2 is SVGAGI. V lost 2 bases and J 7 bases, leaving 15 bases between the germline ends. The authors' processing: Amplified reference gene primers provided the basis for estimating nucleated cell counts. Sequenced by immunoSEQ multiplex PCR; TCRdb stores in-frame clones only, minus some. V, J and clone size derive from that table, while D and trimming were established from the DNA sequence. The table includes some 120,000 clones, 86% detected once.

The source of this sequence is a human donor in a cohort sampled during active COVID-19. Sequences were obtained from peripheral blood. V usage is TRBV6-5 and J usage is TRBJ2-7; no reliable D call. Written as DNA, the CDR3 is TGTGCCAGCAGTTACGACTCCCTGGCTCAAGAGCAGTACTTC. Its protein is CASSYDSLAQEQYF.